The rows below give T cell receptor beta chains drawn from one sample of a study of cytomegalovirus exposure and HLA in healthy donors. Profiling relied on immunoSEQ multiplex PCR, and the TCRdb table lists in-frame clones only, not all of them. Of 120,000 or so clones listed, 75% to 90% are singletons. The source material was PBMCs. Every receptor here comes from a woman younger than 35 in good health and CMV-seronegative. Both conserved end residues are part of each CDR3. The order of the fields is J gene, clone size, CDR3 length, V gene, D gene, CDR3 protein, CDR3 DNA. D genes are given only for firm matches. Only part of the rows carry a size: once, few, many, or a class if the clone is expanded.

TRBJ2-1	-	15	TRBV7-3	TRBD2	CASSLGLADYNEQFF	TGTGCCAGCAGCCTGGGACTAGCGGACTACAATGAGCAGTTCTTC
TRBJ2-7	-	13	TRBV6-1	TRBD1	CASSDPNRDSQYF	TGTGCCAGCAGTGATCCAAATCGGGACAGTCAGTACTTC
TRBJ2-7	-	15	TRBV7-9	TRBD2	CASSLEGGSNYEQYF	TGTGCCAGCAGCTTAGAGGGCGGGAGTAATTACGAGCAGTACTTC
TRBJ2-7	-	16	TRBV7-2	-	CASSWGTTDNSYEQYF	TGTGCCAGCAGCTGGGGCACCACAGACAACTCCTACGAGCAGTACTTC
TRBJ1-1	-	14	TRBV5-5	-	CASSFRGRYTEAFF	TGTGCCAGCAGCTTCAGGGGTAGGTACACTGAAGCTTTCTTT
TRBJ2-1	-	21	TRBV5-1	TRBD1	CASPITKPDRGIRGRCDEQFF	TGCGCCAGCCCCATTACCAAACCCGACAGGGGGATACGCGGGAGATGCGATGAGCAGTTCTTC
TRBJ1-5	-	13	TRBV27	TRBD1	CAISGGGNQPQHF	TGTGCCATTTCAGGGGGAGGCAATCAGCCCCAGCATTTT
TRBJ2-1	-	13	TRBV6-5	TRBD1	CASSQTGVNEQFF	TGTGCCAGCAGTCAGACAGGGGTCAATGAGCAGTTCTTC
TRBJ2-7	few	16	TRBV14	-	CASSQDDRSPWYEQYF	TGTGCCAGCAGCCAAGATGACAGATCTCCATGGTACGAGCAGTACTTC
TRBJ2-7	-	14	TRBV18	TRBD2	CASSLAGGIVEQYF	TGTGCCAGCTCACTGGCGGGAGGGATTGTCGAGCAGTACTTC
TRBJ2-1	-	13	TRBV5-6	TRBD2	CASSREVSNEQFF	TGTGCCAGCAGCCGGGAGGTTTCCAATGAGCAGTTCTTC
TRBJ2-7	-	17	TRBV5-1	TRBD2	CASSPWVAGEGSYEQYF	TGCGCCAGCAGCCCTTGGGTAGCGGGAGAAGGCTCCTACGAGCAGTACTTC
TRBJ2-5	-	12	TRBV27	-	CASSPARAPLYF	TGTGCCAGCAGCCCTGCGAGGGCCCCGTTATACTTC
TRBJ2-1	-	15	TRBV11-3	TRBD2	CASSVPGLGVNSAFF	TGTGCCAGCAGCGTACCGGGACTAGGGGTTAACTCTGCGTTCTTC
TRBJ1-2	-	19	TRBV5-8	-	CASSYVTARGYSTNYGYTF	TGTGCCAGCAGCTACGTAACCGCCAGGGGATATTCAACTAACTATGGCTACACCTTC
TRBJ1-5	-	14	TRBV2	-	CASSEGQGMQPQHF	TGTGCCAGCAGTGAAGGGCAGGGGATGCAGCCCCAGCATTTT
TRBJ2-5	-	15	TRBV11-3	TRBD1	CASMPDPGQQETQYF	TGTGCCAGCATGCCTGACCCGGGACAGCAAGAGACCCAGTACTTC
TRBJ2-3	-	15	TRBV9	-	CASSGGITRTDTQYF	TGTGCCAGCAGTGGCGGGATAACACGCACAGATACGCAGTATTTT
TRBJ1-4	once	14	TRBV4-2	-	CASSQERGRLELFF	TGTGCCAGCAGCCAAGAACGAGGGAGGCTGGAACTGTTTTTT
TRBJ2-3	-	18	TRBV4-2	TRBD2	CASSQVSGSYSSTDTQYF	TGTGCCAGCAGCCAAGTAAGCGGGAGTTACTCTAGCACAGATACGCAGTATTTT
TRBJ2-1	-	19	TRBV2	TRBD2	CATLVRGTSEIYSYNEQFF	TGTGCAACTCTGGTTCGGGGGACTAGCGAGATTTACTCCTACAATGAGCAGTTCTTC
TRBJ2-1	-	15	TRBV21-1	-	CATDRTGSGRAGQFF	TGTGCCACCGATCGGACGGGTAGCGGGAGGGCCGGGCAGTTCTTC
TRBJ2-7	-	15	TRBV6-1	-	CASSEARTGAYEQYF	TGTGCCAGCAGTGAAGCTAGGACGGGGGCCTACGAGCAGTACTTC
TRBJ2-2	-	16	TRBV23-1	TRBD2	CASSQGEGLNTGELFF	TGCGCCAGCAGTCAAGGGGAGGGTTTGAACACCGGGGAGCTGTTTTTT
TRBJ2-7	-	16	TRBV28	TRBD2	CASSLFGGTSSYEQYF	TGTGCCAGCAGTTTATTCGGCGGGACTAGCTCCTACGAGCAGTACTTC
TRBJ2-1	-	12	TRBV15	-	CATSRDTDEQFF	TGTGCCACCAGCAGAGATACGGATGAGCAGTTCTTC
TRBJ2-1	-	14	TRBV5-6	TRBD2	CASSPTSGRDEQFF	TGTGCCAGCAGCCCGACTAGCGGGAGGGATGAGCAGTTCTTC
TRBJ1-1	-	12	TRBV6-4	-	CASSSPGGEAFF	TGTGCCAGCAGCTCCCCAGGAGGTGAAGCTTTCTTT
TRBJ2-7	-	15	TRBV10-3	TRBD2	CAISDILAGSYEQYF	TGTGCCATCAGTGACATACTAGCGGGCTCCTACGAGCAGTACTTC
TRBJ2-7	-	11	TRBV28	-	CASSLGNEQYF	TGTGCCAGCAGTTTAGGCAACGAGCAGTACTTC
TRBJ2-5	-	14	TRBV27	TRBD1	CASSQWDRGETQYF	TGTGCCAGCAGTCAATGGGACAGGGGAGAGACCCAGTACTTC
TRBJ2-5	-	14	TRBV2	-	CASSESGYQETQYF	TGTGCCAGCAGTGAATCGGGGTACCAAGAGACCCAGTACTTC
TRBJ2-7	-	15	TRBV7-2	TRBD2	CASSPTSGSSNEQYF	TGTGCCAGCAGCCCGACTAGCGGGAGTTCCAACGAGCAGTACTTC
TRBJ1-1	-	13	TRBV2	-	CASRGLGGTEAFF	TGTGCCAGCAGGGGACTAGGTGGGACTGAAGCTTTCTTT
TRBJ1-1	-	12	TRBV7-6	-	CASSSLQGEAFF	TGTGCCAGCAGTTCCCTTCAGGGGGAAGCTTTCTTT
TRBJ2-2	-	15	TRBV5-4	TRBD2	CASSRWPRGAGELFF	TGTGCCAGCAGCAGGTGGCCCCGGGGGGCCGGGGAGCTGTTTTTT
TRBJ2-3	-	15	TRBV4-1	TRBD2	CASSPSGSQADTQYF	TGCGCCAGCAGCCCCAGCGGGAGTCAAGCAGATACGCAGTATTTT
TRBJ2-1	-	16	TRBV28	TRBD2	CASNKLAGLPYNEQFF	TGTGCCAGCAACAAACTAGCGGGCCTCCCCTACAATGAGCAGTTCTTC
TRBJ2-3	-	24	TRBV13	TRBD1	CASSHWGRQGRLWEVRMSTDTQYF	TGTGCCAGCAGCCACTGGGGTCGACAGGGTAGACTGTGGGAAGTCAGAATGAGCACAGATACGCAGTATTTT
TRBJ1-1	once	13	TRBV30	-	CAWTGSMNTEAFF	TGTGCCTGGACAGGGTCCATGAACACTGAAGCTTTCTTT
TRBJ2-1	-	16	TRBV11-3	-	CASSLVQGGSYNEQFF	TGTGCCAGCAGCTTAGTTCAGGGGGGATCCTACAATGAGCAGTTCTTC
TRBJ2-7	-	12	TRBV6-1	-	CASSRTPYEQYF	TGTGCCAGCAGTCGTACACCCTACGAGCAGTACTTC
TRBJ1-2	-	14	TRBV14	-	CASSLRHYNYGYTF	TGTGCCAGCAGCCTAAGGCACTATAACTATGGCTACACCTTC
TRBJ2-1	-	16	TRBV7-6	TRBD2	CASSLASGRGYNEQFF	TGTGCCAGCAGCTTAGCTAGCGGGAGGGGTTACAATGAGCAGTTCTTC
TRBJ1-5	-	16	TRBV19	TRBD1	CASSILLTGYSAPQHF	TGTGCCAGTAGTATATTATTGACAGGGTATAGCGCGCCCCAGCATTTT
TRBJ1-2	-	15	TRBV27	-	CASSFPQVPRYGYTF	TGTGCCAGCAGTTTCCCCCAGGTTCCCCGGTATGGCTACACCTTC
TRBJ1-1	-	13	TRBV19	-	CASTPAPGTEAFF	TGTGCCAGTACCCCGGCACCAGGCACTGAAGCTTTCTTT
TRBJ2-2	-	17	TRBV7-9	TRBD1	CASSPATGGVSTGELFF	TGTGCCAGCAGCCCCGCAACAGGGGGCGTCAGCACCGGGGAGCTGTTTTTT
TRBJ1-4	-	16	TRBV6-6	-	CASSYPTVGGGEKLFF	TGTGCCAGCAGTTACCCTACAGTGGGGGGGGGTGAAAAACTGTTTTTT
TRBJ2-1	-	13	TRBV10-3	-	CATISSSYNEQFF	TGTGCCACCATCTCGAGCTCCTACAATGAGCAGTTCTTC
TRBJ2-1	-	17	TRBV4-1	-	CASSPTVGRGSYNEQFF	TGCGCCAGCAGCCCGACCGTCGGGCGGGGTTCCTACAATGAGCAGTTCTTC
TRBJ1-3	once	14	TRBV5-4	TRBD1	CASSLDRRENTIYF	TGTGCCAGCAGCCTGGACAGGCGTGAAAACACCATATATTTT
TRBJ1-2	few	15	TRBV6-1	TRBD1	CASSNRGQGTRGYTF	TGTGCCAGCAGTAACCGGGGACAGGGGACAAGAGGCTACACCTTC
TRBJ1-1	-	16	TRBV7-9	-	CASSLSGGTLNTEAFF	TGTGCCAGCAGCTTATCGGGGGGCACCCTGAACACTGAAGCTTTCTTT
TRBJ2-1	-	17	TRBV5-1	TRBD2	CASSPTSGSRMGVAQFF	TGCGCCAGCAGCCCGACTAGCGGGAGTCGAATGGGGGTCGCGCAGTTCTTC
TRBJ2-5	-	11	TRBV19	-	CASSTGQTQYF	TGTGCCAGTAGCACCGGTCAGACCCAGTACTTC
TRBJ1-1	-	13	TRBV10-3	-	CAISEPRTEEAFF	TGTGCCATCAGTGAGCCGAGGACAGAAGAAGCTTTCTTT